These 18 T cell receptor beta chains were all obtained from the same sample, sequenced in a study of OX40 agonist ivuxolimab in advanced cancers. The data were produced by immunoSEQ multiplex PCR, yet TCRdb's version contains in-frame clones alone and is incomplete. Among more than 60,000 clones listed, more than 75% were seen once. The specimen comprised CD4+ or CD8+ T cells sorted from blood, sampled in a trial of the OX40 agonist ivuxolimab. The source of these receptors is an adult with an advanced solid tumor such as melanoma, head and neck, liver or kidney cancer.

The CDR3 DNA follows: TGCGCCAGCAGCCGATACCGGGGGGACAGCATGATTGGCTACGAGCAGTACTTC. This gives the protein CASSRYRGDSMIGYEQYF. The V and J genes are TRBV4-3 and TRBJ2-7; D is tentatively TRBD1 or TRBD2 (7 bases each). The germline V and J ends were trimmed by 4 bases and 3 bases, with 25 bases remaining between them. Germline V gives CDR1 LGHNA, CDR2 YSLEER. The CDR3 has 18 residues.

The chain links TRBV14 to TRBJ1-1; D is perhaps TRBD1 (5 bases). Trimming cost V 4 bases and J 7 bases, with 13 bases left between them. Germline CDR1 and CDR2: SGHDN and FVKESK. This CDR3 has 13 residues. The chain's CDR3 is CASSPGSWGEAFF. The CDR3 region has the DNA TGTGCCAGCAGCCCAGGGTCTTGGGGTGAAGCTTTCTTT.

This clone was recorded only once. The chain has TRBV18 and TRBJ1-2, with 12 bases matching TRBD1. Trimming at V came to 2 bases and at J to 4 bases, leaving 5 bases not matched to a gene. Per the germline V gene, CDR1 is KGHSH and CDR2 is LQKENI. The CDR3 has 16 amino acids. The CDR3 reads CASSPGTGGTGYGYTF. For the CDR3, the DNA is TGTGCCAGCTCACCAGGGACAGGGGGCACTGGCTATGGCTACACCTTC.

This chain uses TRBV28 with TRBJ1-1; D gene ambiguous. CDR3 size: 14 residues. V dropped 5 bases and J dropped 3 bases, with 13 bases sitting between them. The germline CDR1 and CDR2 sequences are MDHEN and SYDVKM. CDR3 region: CASSGINRDTEAFF. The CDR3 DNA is TGTGCCAGCAGTGGGATAAATCGGGACACTGAAGCTTTCTTT.

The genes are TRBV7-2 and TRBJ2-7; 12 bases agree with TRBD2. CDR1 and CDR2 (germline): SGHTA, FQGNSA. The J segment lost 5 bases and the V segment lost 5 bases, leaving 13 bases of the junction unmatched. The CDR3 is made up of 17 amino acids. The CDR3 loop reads CASSRGGVLAGGNEQYF. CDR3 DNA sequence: TGTGCCAGCAGCCGCGGCGGGGTACTAGCGGGAGGCAACGAGCAGTACTTC.

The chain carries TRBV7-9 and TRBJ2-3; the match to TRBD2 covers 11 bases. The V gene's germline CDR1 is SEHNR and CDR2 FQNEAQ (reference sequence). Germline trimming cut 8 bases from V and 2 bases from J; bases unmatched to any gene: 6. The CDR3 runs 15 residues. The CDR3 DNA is TGTGCCAGCGTTCCGACTAGCGGGGCCACAGATACGCAGTATTTT. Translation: CASVPTSGATDTQYF. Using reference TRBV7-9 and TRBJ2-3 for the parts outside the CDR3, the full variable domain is DTGVSQNPRHKITKRGQNVTFRCDPISEHNRLYWYRQTLGQGPEFLTYFQNEAQLEKSRLLSDRFSAERPKGSFSTLEIQRTEQGDSAMYLCASVPTSGATDTQYFGPGTRLTVL.

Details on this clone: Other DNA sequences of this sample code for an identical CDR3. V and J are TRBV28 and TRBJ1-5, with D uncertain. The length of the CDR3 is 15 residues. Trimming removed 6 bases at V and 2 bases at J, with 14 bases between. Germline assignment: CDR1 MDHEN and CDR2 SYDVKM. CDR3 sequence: CASSPTGSGNQPQHF. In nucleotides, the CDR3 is TGTGCCAGCAGCCCCACGGGTAGCGGCAATCAGCCCCAGCATTTT. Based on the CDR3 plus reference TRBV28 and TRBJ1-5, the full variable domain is DVKVTQSSRYLVKRTGEKVFLECVQDMDHENMFWYRQDPGLGLRLIYFSYDVKMKEKGDIPEGYSVSREKKERFSLILESASTNQTSMYLCASSPTGSGNQPQHFGDGTRLSIL.

CDR3 sequence (DNA): TGTGCCTCTAAGAGGCAGAGCTTCACAGATACGCAGTATTTT. It translates to CASKRQSFTDTQYF. The rearrangement uses TRBV19 and TRBJ2-3; D gene uncertain. There are 14 residues in the CDR3. Germline lookup yields CDR1 LNHDA and CDR2 SQIVND (reference sequence). Trimming took 11 bases from V and 2 from J, leaving 17 bases between them.

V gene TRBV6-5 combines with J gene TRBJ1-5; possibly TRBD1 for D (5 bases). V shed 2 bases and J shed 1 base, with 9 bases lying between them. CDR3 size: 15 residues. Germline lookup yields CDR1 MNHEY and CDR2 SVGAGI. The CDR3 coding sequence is TGTGCCAGCAGTTACCAGGGAAGGAGCAATCAGCCCCAGCATTTT. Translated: CASSYQGRSNQPQHF.

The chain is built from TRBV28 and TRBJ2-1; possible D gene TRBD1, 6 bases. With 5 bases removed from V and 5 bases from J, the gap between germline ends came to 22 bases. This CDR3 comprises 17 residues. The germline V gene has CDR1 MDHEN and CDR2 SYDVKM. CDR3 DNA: TGTGCCAGCAGTCGACCAGGGGTCCGGAATCTAAACAATGAGCAGTTCTTC. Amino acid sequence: CASSRPGVRNLNNEQFF.

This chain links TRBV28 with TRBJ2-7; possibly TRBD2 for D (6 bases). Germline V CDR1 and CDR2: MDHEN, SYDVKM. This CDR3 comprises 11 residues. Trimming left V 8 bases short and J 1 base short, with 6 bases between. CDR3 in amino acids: CASGGSYEQYF. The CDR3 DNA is TGTGCCAGCGGGGGGTCCTACGAGCAGTACTTC.

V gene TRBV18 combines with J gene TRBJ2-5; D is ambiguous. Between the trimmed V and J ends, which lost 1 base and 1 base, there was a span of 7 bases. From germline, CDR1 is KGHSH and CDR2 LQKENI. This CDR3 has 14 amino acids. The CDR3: CASSPLYTQETQYF. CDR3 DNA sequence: TGTGCCAGCTCACCACTATACACCCAAGAGACCCAGTACTTC.

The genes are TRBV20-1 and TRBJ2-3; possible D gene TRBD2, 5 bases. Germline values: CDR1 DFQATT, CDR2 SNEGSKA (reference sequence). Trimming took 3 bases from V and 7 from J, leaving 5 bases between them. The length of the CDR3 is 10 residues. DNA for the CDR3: TGCAGTGCTAGCGGGAATACGCAGTATTTT. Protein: CSASGNTQYF.

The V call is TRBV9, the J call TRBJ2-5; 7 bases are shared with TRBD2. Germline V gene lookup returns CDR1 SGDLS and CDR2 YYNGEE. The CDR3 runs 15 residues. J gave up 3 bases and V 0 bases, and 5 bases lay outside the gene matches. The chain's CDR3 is CASSVGSSGEETQYF. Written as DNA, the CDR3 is TGTGCCAGCAGCGTAGGGTCTAGCGGAGAAGAGACCCAGTACTTC.

The DNA of the CDR3 is TGTGCCACCAGTCGACTCGGGGGAGGTGTGGGAAACACCATATATTTT. This sequence encodes CATSRLGGGVGNTIYF. The chain recombines TRBV15 with TRBJ1-3; D might be TRBD1 (5 bases). This CDR3 has 16 amino acids. Germline CDR1 LNHNV, CDR2 YYDKDF (reference sequence). The germline V and J ends were trimmed by 6 bases and 4 bases, with 19 bases remaining between them.

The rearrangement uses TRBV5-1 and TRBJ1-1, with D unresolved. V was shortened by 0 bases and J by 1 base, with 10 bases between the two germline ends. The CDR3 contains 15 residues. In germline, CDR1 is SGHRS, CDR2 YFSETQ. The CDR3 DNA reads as TGCGCCAGCAGCTTGGTTGACTTGACGAACACTGAAGCTTTCTTT. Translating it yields CASSLVDLTNTEAFF.

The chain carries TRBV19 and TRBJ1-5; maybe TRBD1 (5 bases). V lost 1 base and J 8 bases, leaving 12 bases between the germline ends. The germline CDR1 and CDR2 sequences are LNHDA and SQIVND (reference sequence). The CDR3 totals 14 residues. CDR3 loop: CASSIGGRDKPQHF. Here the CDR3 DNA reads TGTGCCAGTAGTATAGGGGGCAGGGATAAGCCCCAGCATTTT.

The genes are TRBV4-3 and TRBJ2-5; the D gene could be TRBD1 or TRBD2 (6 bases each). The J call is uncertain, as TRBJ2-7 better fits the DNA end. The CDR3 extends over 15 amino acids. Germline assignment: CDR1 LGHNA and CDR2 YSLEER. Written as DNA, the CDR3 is TGCGCCAGCAGCCAAGACTGGGGGGCCTTCTACGAGCAGTACTTC. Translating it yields CASSQDWGAFYEQYF.